These 2 T cell receptor beta chains share one sample of origin, sequenced in a study of T-cell reconstitution after alpha-beta-depleted transplantation in children. It was with unique molecular identifiers that the TCRbeta library was prepared. TCRdb passed the PCR reads through MiXCR, listing each CDR3 protein once. The sample lists 600,000 to 700,000 distinct CDR3 sequences, less than 15% seen once, with 0.75% to 0.85% in the top ten. The sequencing here drew on PBMCs, taken before TCRalphabeta/CD19-depleted stem cell transplant. These receptor sequences come from a girl aged 2 to 9 with congenital amegakaryocytic thrombocytopenia, due to receive a stem cell transplant.

This clonotype was picked up many times. V gene TRBV12-3 or TRBV12-4 combines with J gene TRBJ2-3; D is possibly TRBD2 (6 bases). V shed 3 bases and J shed 2 bases, with 12 bases lying between them. The CDR3 runs 15 residues. The CDR3 bases are TGTGCCAGCAGTTTTCGCGGGACGTTCACAGATACGCAGTATTTT. This sequence encodes CASSFRGTFTDTQYF.

This clonotype was seen a few times. The rearrangement links TRBV7-9 to TRBJ2-3; D is ambiguous. The V end lost 3 bases, the J end lost 2 bases, and 9 bases lay between the germline ends. This CDR3 is built from 14 residues. The germline V gene has CDR1 SEHNR and CDR2 FQNEAQ (reference sequence). CDR3 in amino acids: CASSFVWTTDTQYF. The DNA for the CDR3 is TGTGCCAGCAGCTTCGTCTGGACCACAGATACGCAGTATTTT.